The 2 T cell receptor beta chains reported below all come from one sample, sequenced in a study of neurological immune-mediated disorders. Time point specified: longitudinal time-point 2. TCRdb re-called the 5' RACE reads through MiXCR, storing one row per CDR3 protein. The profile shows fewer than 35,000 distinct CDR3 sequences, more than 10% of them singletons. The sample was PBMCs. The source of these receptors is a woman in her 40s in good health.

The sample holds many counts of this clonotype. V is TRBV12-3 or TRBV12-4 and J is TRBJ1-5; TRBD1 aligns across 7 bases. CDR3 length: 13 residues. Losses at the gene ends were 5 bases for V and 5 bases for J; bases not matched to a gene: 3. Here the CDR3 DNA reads TGTGCCAGCAGTCTAGACAGGGATCAGCCCCAGCATTTT. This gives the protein CASSLDRDQPQHF.

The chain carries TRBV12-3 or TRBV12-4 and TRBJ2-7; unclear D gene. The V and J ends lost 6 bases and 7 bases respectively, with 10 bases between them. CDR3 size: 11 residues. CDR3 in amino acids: CASRSCTEQYF. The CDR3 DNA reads TGTGCCAGCAGATCATGCACGGAGCAGTACTTC.